These 8 T cell receptor beta chains originate from one sample sequenced in a study of CD4+ T cells in melanoma. TCRdb's copy holds only in-frame clones and misses some; the assay was immunoSEQ multiplex PCR. Found here are 13,000 to 15,000 clones, roughly two thirds of them singletons; the top ten hold 15% to 18%. Specimen: cells from a culture (not recorded whether cultured in vitro). The receptors were gathered from a human donor with melanoma.

The chain uses TRBV6-1 and TRBJ2-3, with D perhaps matching TRBD2 (6 bases). V dropped 6 bases and J dropped 0 bases, with 13 bases sitting between them. From germline, CDR1 is MNHNS and CDR2 SASEGT. This CDR3 spans 15 amino acids. Here the CDR3 DNA reads TGTGCCAGCAGGGTAAGCGGGCCTAGCACAGATACGCAGTATTTT. The encoded protein is CASRVSGPSTDTQYF.

The chain recombines TRBV5-1 with TRBJ2-7; 12 bases line up with TRBD2. The trim removed 3 bases at V and 2 bases at J, leaving 6 bases unmatched. The CDR3 length is 16 residues. The germline V gene encodes CDR1 SGHRS and CDR2 YFSETQ. Here the CDR3 reads CASSWTLAGGAYEQYF. Here the CDR3 DNA reads TGCGCCAGCAGCTGGACCCTAGCGGGGGGGGCCTACGAGCAGTACTTC.

CDR3 nucleotide sequence: TGTGCCAGCAGCTCGGACAGCTACGAGCAGTACTTC. Its protein is CASSSDSYEQYF. This chain links TRBV6-5 with TRBJ2-7; D is possibly TRBD1 (6 bases). Trimming cost V 6 bases and J 3 bases, with 9 bases left between them. The CDR3 runs 12 residues. Germline-derived CDR1 and CDR2 are MNHEY and SVGAGI.

The V call is TRBV7-9, the J call TRBJ1-1; D ambiguous. This CDR3 contains 14 residues. Deletions cut 2 bases from V and 8 bases from J, with 15 bases between. In germline, CDR1 is SEHNR, CDR2 FQNEAQ (reference sequence). In nucleotides, the CDR3 is TGTGCCAGCAGCTTAAACCCTGGTCGTCCGGAAGCTTTCTTT. It codes for CASSLNPGRPEAFF.

This clone appeared a few times. The chain uses TRBV2 and TRBJ1-2; tentatively, D is TRBD1 (6 bases). The V end lost 5 bases, the J end lost 7 bases, and 14 bases lay between the germline ends. Germline loops: CDR1 SNHLY, CDR2 FYNNEI. The CDR3 extends over 13 amino acids. The CDR3 spells CASSPDRSAGYTF. For the CDR3, the DNA is TGTGCCAGCAGTCCTGACAGGTCGGCTGGCTACACCTTC.

The chain employs TRBV7-6 and TRBJ1-1; unclear D gene. Per the germline V gene, CDR1 is SGHVS and CDR2 is FNYEAQ. The V and J ends lost 5 bases and 7 bases respectively, with 14 bases between them. The CDR3 has 13 amino acids. The DNA of the CDR3 is TGTGCCAGCAGCCCGGGGAGTAACCGTGAAGCTTTCTTT. Its translation: CASSPGSNREAFF.

The CDR3 loop is CASSVGVNTGELFF. CDR3 nucleotides: TGTGCCAGCAGCGTCGGAGTAAACACCGGGGAGCTGTTTTTT. V usage is TRBV9 and J usage is TRBJ2-2; no definite D call. The CDR3 length is 14 residues. Looked up from germline, CDR1 is SGDLS and CDR2 is YYNGEE. V was cut by 2 bases and J by 2 bases, with 7 bases left in between.

This chain uses TRBV5-1 with TRBJ1-2, with TRBD1 matching 8 bases. Germline assignment: CDR1 SGHRS and CDR2 YFSETQ. This CDR3 is 17 amino acids long. After removal of 5 bases from V and 8 bases from J, the junction contained 20 bases not matched to a gene. For the CDR3, the DNA is TGCGCCAGCAGGCCGACCCCCACGGGACAGGCAGGGGGGGGCTACACCTTC. Translated, it gives CASRPTPTGQAGGGYTF.